Listed below are T cell receptor beta chains from one sample, sequenced in a study of cytotoxic CD8 clonotypes in ibrutinib-treated CLL. The method was immunoSEQ multiplex PCR; TCRdb's version includes in-frame clones alone and lacks a portion of them. The sample includes 200,000 or so clones, 70% to 75% of them seen just once. The source material was PBMCs, sampled after 12 months of ibrutinib treatment. The source is a human donor with chronic lymphocytic leukemia. CDR3s include the opening cysteine and the closing phenylalanine or tryptophan. D genes are given only for firm matches. Clone size, where shown, is once, few, many, or a class for clones that have expanded.

>TRBD2|NA|TRBJ2-3|TRBV4-2
TGTGCCAGCAGCCAAGAACCAGCGGGAGCTCGAGATACGCAGTATTTT
CASSQEPAGARDTQYF
>NA|NA|TRBJ2-5|TRBV30
TGTGCCTGGAGTAGCGGGAAAGGGGGACAAGAGACCCAGTACTTC
CAWSSGKGGQETQYF
>NA|NA|TRBJ1-1|TRBV19
TGTGCCAGTAGTCCCGGGTACACTGAAGCTTTCTTT
CASSPGYTEAFF
>TRBD1|NA|TRBJ1-1|TRBV28
TGTGCCAGCAGTTCCCCCGGGACAGGGTTGACTGAAGCTTTCTTT
CASSSPGTGLTEAFF
>NA|NA|TRBJ2-7|TRBV20-1
TGCAGTGCTAGATTAGCATGGGAGCAGTACTTC
CSARLAWEQYF
>TRBD2|NA|TRBJ2-5|TRBV27
TGTGCCAGCAGTTTGGGGGGAGGGCCGGGATTTGAGACCCAGTACTTC
CASSLGGGPGFETQYF
>TRBD2|NA|TRBJ2-5|TRBV9
TGTGCCAGCAGCGTAGGGACTAGCACCGAGACCCAGTACTTC
CASSVGTSTETQYF
>NA|NA|TRBJ2-3|TRBV9
TGTGCCAGCAGCGTAGTGTATGATACGCAGTATTTT
CASSVVYDTQYF
>TRBD2|NA|TRBJ2-7|TRBV7-8
TGTGCCAGCAGCAACGGACTAGCGGGATCCTACGAGCAGTACTTC
CASSNGLAGSYEQYF
>NA|NA|TRBJ1-6|TRBV5-6
TGTGCCAGCAGCGGTGAATGGGGGTCGCGGTCACCCCTCCACTTT
CASSGEWGSRSPLHF
>NA|few|TRBJ1-1|TRBV19
TGTGCCAGTAGTATAGGAAAGCTCGAGGCTTTCTTT
CASSIGKLEAFF
>NA|few|TRBJ1-4|TRBV11-1
TGTGCCAGCAGCTCCGACAGCCCTAATGAAAAACTGTTTTTT
CASSSDSPNEKLFF
>NA|NA|TRBJ1-2|TRBV2
TGTGCCAGCAGTCCTCCCGCCTATGGCTACACCTTC
CASSPPAYGYTF
>NA|NA|TRBJ2-7|TRBV25-1
TGTGCCAGCAGTGACAGGGAAATAACGGGGCAGTACTTC
CASSDREITGQYF
>TRBD1|NA|TRBJ2-7|TRBV29-1
TGCAGCGTTGAAGGTGTTACAGGGGGGACCTACGAGCAGTACTTC
CSVEGVTGGTYEQYF
>TRBD2|NA|TRBJ2-7|TRBV5-4
TGTGCCAGCAGCGTCCTTTCGGGGGCTAGCGGGAGACCCTACGAGCAGTACTTC
CASSVLSGASGRPYEQYF
>TRBD1|few|TRBJ1-2|TRBV7-6
TGTGCCAGCAGCCCCGCCGGGACAGGGTCGGGCTACACCTTC
CASSPAGTGSGYTF
>TRBD1|NA|TRBJ1-2|TRBV2
TGTGCCAGCAGTGAAGTCGGGACAGGGTCCTATGGCTACACCTTC
CASSEVGTGSYGYTF
>NA|NA|TRBJ2-1|TRBV30
TGTGCCTGGAGTGCCCCTCCCCTGGGGAATGAGCAGTTCTTC
CAWSAPPLGNEQFF
>TRBD1|NA|TRBJ1-2|TRBV28
TGTGCCAGCAGTTTATCGGACAGGGTCAACTATGGCTACACCTTC
CASSLSDRVNYGYTF
>NA|NA|TRBJ1-5|TRBV6-6
TGTGCCAGCAGTTACTCGATGGGGTCACAACTCCAGCATTTT
CASSYSMGSQLQHF
>NA|NA|TRBJ2-5|TRBV7-9
TGTGCCAGCAGCTTAGCTAACCCCCAATACTTC
CASSLANPQYF
>TRBD1|NA|TRBJ1-4|TRBV11-2
TGTGCCAGGGAGGGACAGGCTAATGAAAAACTGTTTTTT
CAREGQANEKLFF
>NA|many|TRBJ2-7|TRBV7-6
TGTGCCAGCAGCCGGACTTCTGCGGGAACGCTACGCGAGCAGTACTTC
CASSRTSAGTLREQYF
>NA|once|TRBJ1-5|TRBV19
TGTGCCAGTAGTATGGGAGGGGTTAGCAATCAGCCCCAGCATTTT
CASSMGGVSNQPQHF
>TRBD2|NA|TRBJ2-1|TRBV5-5
TGTGCCAGCAGCTTGCTAGCGGGAGGGCCTTTGAATGAGCAGTTCTTC
CASSLLAGGPLNEQFF
>TRBD2|NA|TRBJ2-3|TRBV27
TGTGCCAGCAGTCTCCTGGGACTAGCGGGGGGCCGAGCAGATACGCAGTATTTT
CASSLLGLAGGRADTQYF
>NA|NA|TRBJ1-5|TRBV7-3
TGTGCCAGCAGCAGGTGGGCCAACCAGCATTTT
CASSRWANQHF
>TRBD1|NA|TRBJ1-5|TRBV29-1
TGCAGCGTTGCCCCGGGACAGGGTGTGGGACAGCCCCAGCATTTT
CSVAPGQGVGQPQHF
>NA|few|TRBJ2-7|TRBV5-1
TGCGCCAGCAGCCCTGGAATAGGGGCGACCGAGCAGTACTTC
CASSPGIGATEQYF
>TRBD1|NA|TRBJ1-2|TRBV5-4
TGTGCCAGCAGCTCGGACAGGGTATATGGCTACACCTTC
CASSSDRVYGYTF
>TRBD2|once|TRBJ2-2|TRBV7-3
TGTGCCAGCAGCCTAACTAGCGTTAACACCGGGGAGCTGTTTTTT
CASSLTSVNTGELFF
>NA|once|TRBJ1-1|TRBV19
TGTGCCAGTAGCCCAGGCAGGGTGAACACTGAAGCTTTCTTT
CASSPGRVNTEAFF
>TRBD1|few|TRBJ1-2|TRBV10-3
TGTGCCATCAGTGAAGGGACAGGGGCCTATGGCTACACCTTC
CAISEGTGAYGYTF
>NA|NA|TRBJ1-2|TRBV19
TGTGCCAGTAGAGTATTGGACTATGGCTACACCTTC
CASRVLDYGYTF
>NA|NA|TRBJ1-4|TRBV30
TGTGCCTGGAGTCGTAGGGTTAGAGAAAAACTGTTTTTT
CAWSRRVREKLFF
>TRBD1|NA|TRBJ1-2|TRBV11-2
TGTGCCAGCAGCTTATTTCGGACAGGGGTCCTCTATGGCTACACCTTC
CASSLFRTGVLYGYTF
>NA|few|TRBJ2-1|TRBV2
TGTGCCAGCGAGGACCGGGAAAGTAATGAGCAGTTCTTC
CASEDRESNEQFF
>NA|NA|TRBJ2-3|TRBV12-5
TGTGCTAGTGGTCAAGGGGGGACCTTAGATACGCAGTATTTT
CASGQGGTLDTQYF
>NA|NA|TRBJ2-7|TRBV7-9
TGTGCCAGCAGCTTAGAATCCCCCGAGCAGTACTTC
CASSLESPEQYF
>TRBD2|few|TRBJ2-3|TRBV5-4
TGTGCCAGCAGCCTAACTGGTAGCGGGAGGGCAGATACGCAGTATTTT
CASSLTGSGRADTQYF
>NA|NA|TRBJ1-2|TRBV9
TGTGCCAGCAGCGAATTCAGGGAAGACCGCTACACCTTC
CASSEFREDRYTF
>TRBD1|NA|TRBJ1-5|TRBV2
TGTGCCAGCAGTGGGGCCGGGACAGGGGCGAATCAGCCCCAGCATTTT
CASSGAGTGANQPQHF
>NA|few|TRBJ1-2|TRBV7-3
TGTGCCAGCAGCTTCTTCGACATTGTCGGCTACACCTTC
CASSFFDIVGYTF
>NA|NA|TRBJ2-7|TRBV6-1
TGTGCCAGCAGTGAAGGGAGCGGGGGGACAGGGGTCCGCGAGCAGTACTTC
CASSEGSGGTGVREQYF
>TRBD2|NA|TRBJ2-1|TRBV4-3
TGCGCCAGCAGCCACGGACTAGCTGTCGACAATGAGCAGTTCTTC
CASSHGLAVDNEQFF
>TRBD1|NA|TRBJ1-4|TRBV4-2
TGTGCCAGCAGCCAGGACAGGGGGGAAAAACTGTTTTTT
CASSQDRGEKLFF
>NA|NA|TRBJ2-1|TRBV11-3
TGTGCCAGCAGCTTGCGACAGGTAAATGAGCAGTTCTTC
CASSLRQVNEQFF
>TRBD1|NA|TRBJ1-1|TRBV6-1
TGTGCCAGCAGTGATAGACAGGGCACTGAAGCTTTCTTT
CASSDRQGTEAFF
>NA|NA|TRBJ1-1|TRBV9
TGTGCCAGCAGCCCTAGCGGGGTAATAGACACTGAAGCTTTCTTT
CASSPSGVIDTEAFF
>NA|NA|TRBJ1-4|TRBV15
TGTGCCACCAGCAGAGATAGGAGGGATGAAAAACTGTTTTTT
CATSRDRRDEKLFF
>NA|NA|TRBJ1-1|TRBV4-2
TGTGCCAGCAGCCCGAGGCAGGGTGTGACTGAAGCTTTCTTT
CASSPRQGVTEAFF